This T cell receptor beta chain was identified in a study of T-cell reconstitution after alpha-beta-depleted transplantation in children. This CDR3 is built from 14 residues. For TCRbeta, the library was prepared with unique molecular identifiers. TCRdb reanalysed the PCR reads using MiXCR and keeps one entry per CDR3 protein. The table lists about 200,000 distinct CDR3 sequences, about 7% of them singletons, with 5% to 6.5% in the top ten. This clonotype was seen at least ten times. The antigen remains undetermined. At one end, the junction sequence differs from germline, possibly due to a read error. Study findings and constraints: Some patients showed high day-60 TCRbeta diversity, which derived from surviving recipient T cells and thymic progenitors. At one year after transplant, newly produced T cells mostly accounted for T-cell counts and diversity.

V and J are TRBV12-3 or TRBV12-4 and TRBJ2-1; possible D gene TRBD2, 6 bases. This clonotype originated in a boy between 2 and 10 years old with acute lymphoblastic leukemia, due to receive a stem cell transplant. The material sequenced was PBMCs, taken before TCRalphabeta/CD19-depleted stem cell transplant. This CDR3 reads CASRLADLFNEQFF. CDR3 coding DNA: TGTGCCAGCAGATTAGCGGACCTCTTCAATGAGCAGTTCTTC.